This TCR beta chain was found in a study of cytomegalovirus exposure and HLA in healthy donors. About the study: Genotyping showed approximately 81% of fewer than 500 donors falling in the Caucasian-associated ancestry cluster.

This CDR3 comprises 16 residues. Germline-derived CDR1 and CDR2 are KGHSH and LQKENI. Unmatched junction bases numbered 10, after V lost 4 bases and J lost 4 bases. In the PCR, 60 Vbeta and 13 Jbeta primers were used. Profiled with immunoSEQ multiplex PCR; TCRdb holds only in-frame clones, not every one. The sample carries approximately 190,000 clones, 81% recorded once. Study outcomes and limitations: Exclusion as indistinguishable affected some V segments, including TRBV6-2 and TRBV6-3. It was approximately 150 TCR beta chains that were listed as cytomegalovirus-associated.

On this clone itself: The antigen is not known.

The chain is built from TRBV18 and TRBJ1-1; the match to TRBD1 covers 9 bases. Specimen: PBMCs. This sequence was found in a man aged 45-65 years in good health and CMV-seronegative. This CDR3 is CASSRTRDRDATEAFF. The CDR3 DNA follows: TGTGCCAGCTCACGAACCCGGGACAGGGATGCCACTGAAGCTTTCTTT.